The 12 T cell receptor beta chains listed next were all sequenced from one sample in a study of T-cell memory formation after mild COVID-19. TCRdb redid the calling of the 5' RACE reads with MiXCR, one entry per CDR3 protein. In the table there are a few hundred thousand distinct CDR3 sequences, 15% to 20% of which are singletons. Sequencing used PBMCs or a T cell subset sorted from them (not recorded which). These TCRs come from a young man who had mild COVID-19 (a few samples of this study predate the infection). Cell type and time point are not known.

This chain joins TRBV9 and TRBJ1-2; the D gene is possibly TRBD1 (5 bases). Looked up from germline, CDR1 is SGDLS and CDR2 is YYNGEE. V lost 4 bases to trimming and J lost 6 bases, with 16 bases between them. The CDR3 consists of 14 residues. The CDR3 region is CASSPWGDTNGYTF. In nucleotides, the CDR3 is TGTGCCAGCAGCCCCTGGGGGGATACCAATGGCTACACCTTC. The full variable domain, completed using reference TRBV9 and TRBJ1-2, is DSGVTQTPKHLITATGQRVTLRCSPRSGDLSVYWYQQSLDQGLQFLIQYYNGEERAKGNILERFSAQQFPDLHSELNLSSLELGDSALYFCASSPWGDTNGYTFGSGTRLTVV.

This clonotype appeared a few times. The chain carries TRBV6-2 or TRBV6-3 and TRBJ2-3; D not resolved. Germline lookup yields CDR1 MNHEY and CDR2 SVGEGT. Trimming cost V 4 bases and J 2 bases, with 7 bases left between them. This CDR3 is built from 13 residues. The CDR3 protein is CASSFSPTDTQYF. The CDR3 DNA follows: TGTGCCAGCAGTTTTTCCCCCACAGATACGCAGTATTTT.

This chain connects TRBV12-3 or TRBV12-4 to TRBJ1-5; D not resolved. This CDR3 has 14 amino acids. Trimming left V 2 bases short and J 7 bases short, with 12 bases between. The CDR3 bases are TGTGCCAGCAGTTTATTATTGGGATTCCAGCCCCAGCATTTT. Translated: CASSLLLGFQPQHF.

The chain links TRBV24-1 to TRBJ2-5; D uncertain. CDR1 is KGHDR, CDR2 SFDVKD, per germline. The CDR3 covers 12 residues. The V end lost 4 bases, the J end lost 5 bases, and 7 bases lay between the germline ends. This CDR3 is CATSDGRETQYF. In DNA, the CDR3 is TGTGCCACCAGTGACGGACGGGAGACCCAGTACTTC.

This clonotype has just a few counts. This chain links TRBV6-2 or TRBV6-3 with TRBJ1-1; D ambiguous. V lost 0 bases and J 0 bases, leaving 8 bases between the germline ends. Germline V gives CDR1 MNHEY, CDR2 SVGEGT. This CDR3 is built from 15 residues. The CDR3 region has the DNA TGTGCCAGCAGTTACTCAAACGTCCTGAACACTGAAGCTTTCTTT. Protein sequence: CASSYSNVLNTEAFF.

J is TRBJ2-4 and V is TRBV5-1, with D unclear. Germline loops: CDR1 SGHRS, CDR2 YFSETQ. Between the trimmed V and J ends, which lost 0 bases and 2 bases, there was a span of 15 bases. This CDR3 region has 17 residues. The CDR3: CASSLGLGVHSKNIQYF. The CDR3 region has the DNA TGCGCCAGCAGCTTGGGGTTAGGAGTCCACTCCAAAAACATTCAGTACTTC.

The gene calls are TRBV5-1 and TRBJ2-3; no clear D gene. This CDR3 spans 14 amino acids. Germline lookup yields CDR1 SGHRS and CDR2 YFSETQ. Trimming took off 0 bases at V and 2 bases at J, with 7 bases between the two ends. The CDR3 loop is CASSLVVNTDTQYF. Written as DNA, the CDR3 is TGCGCCAGCAGCTTGGTGGTGAACACAGATACGCAGTATTTT. The full variable domain, rest sourced from reference TRBV5-1 and TRBJ2-3, is KAGVTQTPRYLIKTRGQQVTLSCSPISGHRSVSWYQQTPGQGLQFLFEYFSETQRNKGNFPGRFSGRQFSNSRSEMNVSTLELGDSALYLCASSLVVNTDTQYFGPGTRLTVL.

The chain recombines TRBV29-1 with TRBJ1-2; 7 bases are shared with TRBD1. Germline lookup yields CDR1 SQVTM and CDR2 ANQGSEA. J gave up 6 bases and V 3 bases, and 4 bases lay outside the gene matches. The CDR3 runs to 12 residues. DNA of the CDR3: TGCAGCGTTGAGAGACAGGGTCATGGCTACACCTTC. The encoded protein is CSVERQGHGYTF.

This chain joins TRBV7-2 and TRBJ1-1; the D gene is possibly TRBD1 (5 bases). The CDR3 runs 15 residues. Trimming took 3 bases from V and 1 from J, leaving 12 bases between them. CDR1 is SGHTA, CDR2 FQGNSA, per germline. The CDR3 nucleotides are TGTGCCAGCAGCTTTACCGGGACTACGAACACTGAAGCTTTCTTT. It encodes CASSFTGTTNTEAFF.

The chain couples TRBV5-1 to TRBJ2-7, with D tentatively TRBD1 or TRBD2 (5 bases each). CDR1 SGHRS and CDR2 YFSETQ come from the germline V gene. The V end was cut by 0 bases, the J end by 3 bases, with 19 bases between. The CDR3 runs to 17 residues. The CDR3 nucleotides are TGCGCCAGCAGCTTGGTTCATCGGGACGCCGATAACTACGAGCAGTACGTC. Translating it yields CASSLVHRDADNYEQYV.

The J gene is TRBJ2-2, the V gene TRBV7-3; D is possibly TRBD1 or TRBD2 (5 bases each). Trimming pared 5 bases from V and 2 bases from J, leaving 15 bases between. Germline values: CDR1 SGHTA, CDR2 FQGTGA. The CDR3 loop spans 16 amino acids. The CDR3, as DNA: TGTGCCAGCAGCGCCCGACCCGGGGCTAACACCGGGGAGCTGTTTTTT. Protein: CASSARPGANTGELFF.

The chain's CDR3 is CSVEDGASGEQYF. The CDR3 nucleotides read TGCAGCGTTGAAGATGGCGCGTCGGGGGAGCAGTACTTC. V usage is TRBV29-1 and J usage is TRBJ2-7; D is perhaps TRBD2 (5 bases). Looked up from germline, CDR1 is SQVTM and CDR2 is ANQGSEA. This CDR3 is built from 13 residues. The germline V and J ends were trimmed by 0 bases and 7 bases, with 13 bases remaining between them.